The present T cell receptor beta chain was sequenced within a study of shared clonotypes between healthy human individuals. CDR3 size: 15 residues. The V gene end was trimmed by 4 bases and the J gene end by 3 bases; junction bases not matched to a gene: 2. CDR1 is MGHDK, CDR2 SYGVNS, per germline. TCRdb's table, derived via immunoSEQ multiplex PCR, lists solely in-frame clones and lacks some. The sample shows 2.3 million or so clones, 93% of them seen only once. The chain uses TRBV25-1 and TRBJ2-2; TRBD2 aligns across 10 bases. Sample: naive CD4+ T cells from PBMCs. This sample's subset: CD45RA+ positively selected. The sequence was collected from a man between 18 and 35 years old in good health. Some clones in this sample may be carry-over from other donors' samples. The CDR3 protein is CASSGTSGYTGELFF. CDR3 in DNA: TGTGCCAGCAGTGGGACTAGCGGTTACACCGGGGAGCTGTTTTTT.